This T cell receptor beta chain derives from a study of shared clonotypes between healthy human individuals. CDR3 length equals 14 residues. The V gene's germline CDR1 is LNHNV and CDR2 YYDKDF (reference sequence). V shed 5 bases and J 3 bases; nucleotides not matched to a gene: 6. Cells designated naive CD8 were CD45RO-negative and were positively selected for CCR7, with terminally differentiated effector memory CD45RA+ cells excluded. Clones were read by immunoSEQ multiplex PCR, and TCRdb kept only the in-frame ones, dropping some. The profile shows some 2.1 million clones, approximately 92% of them singletons.

The sequenced sample was naive CD8+ T cells from PBMCs. The chain combines TRBV15 with TRBJ2-7, with 8 bases fitting TRBD1. The receptor comes from a young man in good health. Some clones in this sample may be carry-over from other donors' samples. In DNA, the CDR3 is TGTGCCACCAGCGGCCGGGACAGGCACTACGAGCAGTACTTC. This gives the protein CATSGRDRHYEQYF. The full variable domain, its missing parts supplied by reference TRBV15 and TRBJ2-7, is DAMVIQNPRYQVTQFGKPVTLSCSQTLNHNVMYWYQQKSSQAPKLLFHYYDKDFNNEADTPDNFQSRRPNTSFCFLDIRSPGLGDTAMYLCATSGRDRHYEQYFGPGTRLTVT.